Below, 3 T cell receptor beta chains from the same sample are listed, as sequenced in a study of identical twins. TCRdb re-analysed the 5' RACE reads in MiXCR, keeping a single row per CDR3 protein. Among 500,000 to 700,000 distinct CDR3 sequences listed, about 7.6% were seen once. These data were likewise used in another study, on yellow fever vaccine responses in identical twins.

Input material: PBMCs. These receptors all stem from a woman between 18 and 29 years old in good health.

The CDR3 DNA reads as TGTGCCAGCAGCCAAAGGGACAGGAGGTTAGAGCAGTACTTC. Residues: CASSQRDRRLEQYF. The chain employs TRBV7-8 and TRBJ2-7, with 8 bases matching TRBD1. This CDR3 comprises 14 residues. The germline V gene encodes CDR1 SGHVS and CDR2 FQNEAQ. The J segment lost 7 bases and the V segment lost 5 bases, leaving 10 bases of the junction unmatched.

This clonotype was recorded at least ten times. CDR3 bases: TGTGCCAGCAGTAGGAGAAGATGGGAAGCAGGGGTAAATGAGCAGTTCTTC. It is translated as CASSRRRWEAGVNEQFF. This chain joins TRBV28 and TRBJ2-1, with a weak D call TRBD1 (6 bases). Germline values: CDR1 MDHEN, CDR2 SYDVKM. CDR3 length: 17 residues. V lost 5 bases, J lost 7 bases, and 24 bases lay in between.

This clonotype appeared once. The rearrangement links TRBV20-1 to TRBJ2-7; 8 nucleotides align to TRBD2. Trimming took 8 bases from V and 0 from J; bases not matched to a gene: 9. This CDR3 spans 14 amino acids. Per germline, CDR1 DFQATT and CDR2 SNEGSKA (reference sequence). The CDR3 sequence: CSTFQTSGSYEQYF. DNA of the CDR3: TGCAGTACTTTCCAAACTAGCGGCTCCTACGAGCAGTACTTC.